These 32 T cell receptor beta chains were sequenced from one sample in a study of OX40 agonist ivuxolimab in advanced cancers. Measured with immunoSEQ multiplex PCR; TCRdb has only the in-frame clones, and not every one. The sample shows about 75,000 clones, around 90% of them seen only once. Source: CD4+ or CD8+ T cells sorted from blood, taken in a trial of the OX40 agonist ivuxolimab. These receptors were obtained from an adult with an advanced solid tumor such as melanoma, head and neck, liver or kidney cancer.

V is TRBV6-5 and J is TRBJ2-7; 8 nucleotides agree with TRBD1. Trimming cost V 6 bases and J 2 bases; bases outside gene matches: 9. This CDR3 region has 15 residues. CDR1 and CDR2 from the germline V gene are MNHEY and SVGAGI. CDR3: CASRGTGTGTYEQYF. The CDR3 DNA is TGTGCCAGCAGGGGAACCGGGACAGGAACCTACGAGCAGTACTTC.

The genes are TRBV19 and TRBJ2-1; TRBD2 agrees at 8 bases. Trimming cost V 4 bases and J 6 bases; bases outside gene matches: 5. This CDR3 is 14 amino acids long. Germline CDR1 and CDR2: LNHDA and SQIVND (reference sequence). CDR3 DNA: TGTGCCAGTAGTAATTTTCTAGCGGGCAATGAGCAGTTCTTC. This gives the protein CASSNFLAGNEQFF.

Concerning this clone: At one end, the junction sequence differs from germline, possibly due to a read error. The chain links TRBV12-5 to TRBJ1-5; no clear D gene. Germline V lookup: CDR1 LGHNT, CDR2 FRNRAP. The length of the CDR3 is 16 residues. In DNA form, the CDR3 reads TGTGCTAGTGGTAAAACAGATCGGAATAGCAATCAGCTCCAGCATTTT. It codes for CASGKTDRNSNQLQHF.

The chain employs TRBV27 and TRBJ2-1; 8 bases are a match to TRBD1. CDR1 is MNHEY and CDR2 is SMNVEV in the germline V gene (reference sequence). The length of the CDR3 is 16 residues. With V trimmed by 4 bases and J by 1 base, 6 bases remained unmatched. The CDR3 region has the DNA TGTGCCAGCAGTTCAGGACAGGGTAATTCCTACAATGAGCAGTTCTTC. Translation: CASSSGQGNSYNEQFF.

This clone has only a few counts. The chain uses TRBV19 and TRBJ2-7; TRBD2 agrees at 9 bases. The germline CDR1 and CDR2 sequences are LNHDA and SQIVND (reference sequence). After removal of 1 base from V and 3 bases from J, the junction contained 10 bases not matched to a gene. The CDR3 covers 17 residues. DNA for the CDR3: TGTGCCAGTAGTATAGCTGTGGGCGGGACTAGCAGCTACGAGCAGTACTTC. Protein sequence: CASSIAVGGTSSYEQYF.

This clone was seen once. CDR3 in amino acids: CASSELDRRNTEAFF. The CDR3 coding sequence is TGCGCCAGCAGTGAGCTAGACAGAAGGAACACTGAAGCTTTCTTT. V usage is TRBV10-2 and J usage is TRBJ1-1; a weak D match, TRBD1 (5 bases). Trimming took 2 bases from V and 1 from J, leaving 11 bases between them. The CDR3 totals 15 residues. Germline V gene lookup returns CDR1 WSHSY and CDR2 SAAADI.

The V call is TRBV5-1, the J call TRBJ1-3; 7 bases fit TRBD1. With 0 bases clipped from V and 4 bases from J, the junction kept 7 bases outside the gene matches. Germline V CDR1 and CDR2: SGHRS, YFSETQ. This CDR3 region has 16 residues. CDR3 loop: CASSLGPTGKGNTIYF. The CDR3 region has the DNA TGCGCCAGCAGCTTGGGACCGACAGGGAAGGGAAACACCATATATTTT.

The V gene is TRBV7-8, the J gene TRBJ2-3, with TRBD2 identical over 10 bases. After removal of 2 bases from V and 3 bases from J, the junction contained 14 bases not matched to a gene. The CDR3 is made up of 19 amino acids. Germline loops: CDR1 SGHVS, CDR2 FQNEAQ. As DNA, the CDR3 is TGTGCCAGCAGCTTACGAGGGGGGGCTAGCGGGAGTTTTACAGATACGCAGTATTTT. Its translation is CASSLRGGASGSFTDTQYF.

V and J are TRBV19 and TRBJ2-1; the D gene is possibly TRBD2 (6 bases). CDR3 length: 17 amino acids. Trimming took off 4 bases at V and 3 bases at J, with 19 bases between the two ends. Germline V gene data show CDR1 as LNHDA and CDR2 as SQIVND (reference sequence). The CDR3 region is CASSTLALASDYNEQFF. The CDR3 coding sequence is TGTGCCAGTAGTACCCTTGCCCTAGCGTCAGACTACAATGAGCAGTTCTTC.

The V call is TRBV7-3, the J call TRBJ1-5; 9 bases are shared with TRBD1. The CDR3 has 15 amino acids. After removal of 4 bases from V and 3 bases from J, the junction contained 4 bases not matched to a gene. CDR1 is SGHTA and CDR2 is FQGTGA in the germline V gene. The chain's CDR3 is CASSWTGAINQPQHF. CDR3 bases: TGTGCCAGCAGCTGGACAGGGGCGATCAATCAGCCCCAGCATTTT.

The chain employs TRBV9 and TRBJ1-1; tentative D call: TRBD1 (6 bases). The V gene's germline CDR1 is SGDLS and CDR2 YYNGEE. The CDR3 totals 14 residues. Trimming took 2 bases from V and 3 from J, leaving 11 bases between them. In DNA form, the CDR3 reads TGTGCCAGCAGCGTTGGACAGACGGACACTGAAGCTTTCTTT. Translation: CASSVGQTDTEAFF.

V is TRBV30 and J is TRBJ2-7, with 12 nucleotides matching TRBD2. The CDR3 is 16 amino acids. Trimming at V came to 2 bases and at J to 3 bases, leaving 8 bases not matched to a gene. Looked up from germline, CDR1 is GTSNPN and CDR2 is SVGIG (reference sequence). This CDR3 is CAWSPGLAGLGYEQYF. DNA of the CDR3: TGTGCCTGGAGTCCAGGACTAGCGGGATTGGGCTACGAGCAGTACTTC.

V usage is TRBV23-1 and J usage is TRBJ2-3, with D perhaps TRBD1 or TRBD2 (5 bases each). TRBV23-1 is an ORF, and what it does is uncertain. The CDR3 is 17 amino acids. V lost 2 bases, J lost 4 bases, and 19 bases lay in between. The DNA of the CDR3 is TGCGCCAGCAGTCAACCCCTCCCGGGACCTGCAGCAGATACGCAGTATTTT. Amino acid sequence: CASSQPLPGPAADTQYF.

V gene TRBV6-1 combines with J gene TRBJ1-1; 8 bases match TRBD1. V was clipped by 0 bases and J by 9 bases; unmatched bases: 6. The CDR3 loop spans 14 amino acids. Germline assignment: CDR1 MNHNS and CDR2 SASEGT. CDR3 in DNA: TGTGCCAGCAGTGAAGCCGGCCAGGGGGCAAAAGCTTTCTTT. Its protein is CASSEAGQGAKAFF.

This chain uses TRBV28 with TRBJ1-1; 7 bases fit TRBD1. This CDR3 has 13 residues. The germline CDR1 and CDR2 sequences are MDHEN and SYDVKM. V was clipped by 5 bases and J by 4 bases; unmatched bases: 4. CDR3 protein: CASSPQGSTEAFF. Here the CDR3 DNA reads TGTGCCAGCAGTCCACAGGGGAGCACTGAAGCTTTCTTT.

V is TRBV10-1 and J is TRBJ1-4; the D is unclear. CDR1 is WNHNN, CDR2 SYGVQD, per germline (reference sequence). V was shortened by 3 bases and J by 0 bases, with 5 bases between the two germline ends. The CDR3 has 14 residues. CDR3 in amino acids: CASSDGSTNEKLFF. CDR3 DNA: TGCGCCAGCAGTGATGGTTCAACTAATGAAAAACTGTTTTTT.

The chain links TRBV28 to TRBJ2-5, with D unresolved. The CDR3 totals 12 residues. The V and J ends lost 6 bases and 5 bases respectively, with 10 bases between them. Looked up from germline, CDR1 is MDHEN and CDR2 is SYDVKM. The CDR3 DNA sequence: TGTGCCAGCAGGGCTCAAACGGAGACCCAGTACTTC. It specifies CASRAQTETQYF.

The chain links TRBV7-8 to TRBJ2-1; the match to TRBD2 covers 10 bases. J was trimmed by 0 bases and V by 5 bases; bases with no gene match: 1. CDR3 length equals 15 residues. Germline CDR1 reads SGHVS; CDR2 reads FQNEAQ. CDR3 nucleotides: TGTGCCAGCAGCACTAGCGGGAACTCCTACAATGAGCAGTTCTTC. It yields the protein CASSTSGNSYNEQFF.

The chain uses TRBV6-1 and TRBJ1-3; no clear D gene. CDR1 is MNHNS and CDR2 is SASEGT in the germline V gene. The V end was cut by 5 bases, the J end by 0 bases, with 11 bases between. This CDR3 spans 15 amino acids. The CDR3 nucleotides read TGTGCCAGCAGTAACCAGAGAACCTCTGGAAACACCATATATTTT. It translates to CASSNQRTSGNTIYF.

The chain combines TRBV5-5 with TRBJ2-7; D is possibly TRBD1 or TRBD2 (5 bases each). CDR3 length equals 15 residues. In germline, CDR1 is SGHKS, CDR2 YYEKEE (reference sequence). The germline V and J ends were trimmed by 5 bases and 2 bases, with 17 bases remaining between them. CDR3 sequence: CASSLRDLPPYEQYF. In nucleotides, the CDR3 is TGTGCCAGCAGTCTCCGGGACCTTCCGCCCTACGAGCAGTACTTC.

The CDR3: CASSSGQRNTEAFF. Written as DNA, the CDR3 is TGTGCCAGTAGTTCGGGACAGAGAAACACTGAAGCTTTCTTT. This chain connects TRBV19 to TRBJ1-1; TRBD1 matches 7 bases. Trimming cost V 5 bases and J 2 bases; bases outside gene matches: 5. This CDR3 spans 14 amino acids. Germline CDR1 and CDR2: LNHDA and SQIVND (reference sequence).

The chain has TRBV2 and TRBJ2-1; TRBD1 is a possible D gene (5 bases). In germline, CDR1 is SNHLY, CDR2 FYNNEI. Trimming took off 6 bases at V and 5 bases at J, with 11 bases between the two ends. The CDR3 consists of 13 residues. The CDR3 nucleotides are TGTGCCAGCAGCCAGACAGAGAACAATGAGCAGTTCTTC. Encoded protein: CASSQTENNEQFF.

This chain uses TRBV12-1 with TRBJ2-3; the table's D call, TRBD2, has no DNA check behind it. TRBV12-1 is given as a pseudogene. CDR3 length: 18 residues. CDR3: CASSSGLAGGRRTDTQYF. The CDR3 DNA reads TGTGCCAGCAGCTCGGGACTAGCGGGGGGGAGGAGGACAGATACGCAGTATTTT.

CDR3 bases: TGTGCCAGCAGCCCTGATAGGGTCTCTGGGGCCAACGTCCTGACTTTC. It codes for CASSPDRVSGANVLTF. The rearrangement links TRBV4-2 to TRBJ2-6; D uncertain. Germline lookup yields CDR1 LGHNA and CDR2 YNFKEQ. Trimming left V 4 bases short and J 0 bases short, with 10 bases between. The CDR3 covers 16 residues.

The table lists this clone with a count of one. This chain joins TRBV4-2 and TRBJ2-6; D is ambiguous. The CDR3 has 18 amino acids. Per germline, CDR1 LGHNA and CDR2 YNFKEQ. The V end was cut by 0 bases, the J end by 0 bases, with 12 bases between. CDR3 DNA: TGTGCCAGCAGCCAAGATTGGTCCAGAGCCTCTGGGGCCAACGTCCTGACTTTC. Encoded protein: CASSQDWSRASGANVLTF.

As regards this clone: Other nucleotide sequences from this sample produce the same CDR3. The V gene is TRBV12-5, the J gene TRBJ1-5, with D hard to call. The germline V gene encodes CDR1 LGHNT and CDR2 FRNRAP. The V end was cut by 3 bases, the J end by 4 bases, with 10 bases between. This CDR3 spans 14 amino acids. The CDR3 sequence is CASGLGPSNQPQHF. CDR3 nucleotide sequence: TGTGCTAGTGGTTTAGGGCCCAGTAATCAGCCCCAGCATTTT.

The V call is TRBV19, the J call TRBJ2-1, with 12 bases identical to TRBD2. CDR3 length: 14 amino acids. Losses at the gene ends were 7 bases for V and 5 bases for J; bases not matched to a gene: 3. The V gene's germline CDR1 is LNHDA and CDR2 SQIVND (reference sequence). The CDR3 is CASKWTSGNNEQFF. The CDR3 DNA reads as TGTGCCAGTAAGTGGACTAGCGGGAACAATGAGCAGTTCTTC.

About this clone: The sample has other DNA sequences that encode this CDR3 too. The chain couples TRBV30 to TRBJ1-1; possibly TRBD1 for D (5 bases). Germline CDR1 reads GTSNPN; CDR2 reads SVGIG (reference sequence). Trimming stripped 2 bases from V and 1 base from J, with 14 bases between. The CDR3 extends over 15 amino acids. In DNA form, the CDR3 reads TGTGCCTGGAGTCGACAGTTGGCAAAGAACACTGAAGCTTTCTTT. It specifies CAWSRQLAKNTEAFF.

A few counts support this clone. The gene calls are TRBV15 and TRBJ2-2; no definite D call. Deletions cut 0 bases from V and 3 bases from J, with 2 bases between. Germline CDR1 LNHNV, CDR2 YYDKDF (reference sequence). The CDR3 extends over 13 amino acids. The CDR3 region has the DNA TGTGCCACCAGCAGAGAGGACACCGGGGAGCTGTTTTTT. It encodes CATSREDTGELFF. The whole variable domain, remainder taken from reference TRBV15 and TRBJ2-2, is DAMVIQNPRYQVTQFGKPVTLSCSQTLNHNVMYWYQQKSSQAPKLLFHYYDKDFNNEADTPDNFQSRRPNTSFCFLDIRSPGLGDTAMYLCATSREDTGELFFGEGSRLTVL.

This chain links TRBV30 with TRBJ2-7; D remains ambiguous. Looked up from germline, CDR1 is GTSNPN and CDR2 is SVGIG (reference sequence). V lost 2 bases, J lost 7 bases, and 9 bases lay in between. The CDR3 extends over 11 amino acids. The CDR3, as DNA: TGTGCCTGGAGTCGGGCCGCGGAGCAGTACTTC. Translated, it gives CAWSRAAEQYF.

The J gene is TRBJ2-1, the V gene TRBV7-3; D is uncertain. Germline V gene sequence: CDR1 SGHTA, CDR2 FQGTGA. CDR3 length equals 13 residues. With 7 bases removed from V and 7 bases from J, the gap between germline ends came to 14 bases. In DNA form, the CDR3 reads TGTGCCAGCACAACGGGTCTCGGGAATGAGCAGTTCTTC. It codes for CASTTGLGNEQFF.

The CDR3 DNA is TGTGCCATCGGGACAGGAGGGCCCGGGGAGCTGTTTTTT. This encodes CAIGTGGPGELFF. V gene TRBV28 combines with J gene TRBJ2-2; 8 bases match TRBD1. The V gene end was trimmed by 10 bases and the J gene end by 6 bases; junction bases not matched to a gene: 7. The CDR3 sequence is 13 residues long. The germline gives CDR1 MDHEN, CDR2 SYDVKM.